This paragraph reports one T cell receptor beta chain. Its cognate antigen has yet to be identified. No per-base quality is available; no much larger clone lies one base away. TCRbeta CDR3 regions were immunosequenced from genomic DNA with the immunoSEQ Assay. Before high-throughput sequencing, the genomic DNA was amplified using bias-controlled multiplex PCR. Under the source paper's analysis protocol: To quantify the absolute abundance of each unique TCRbeta CDR3 region, the sequences were collapsed and filtered. Clonality was defined as 1 minus Pielou's evenness and was calculated using productive rearrangements only. A previously published method was used to identify clones whose frequencies were significantly greater in on-treatment samples than in baseline samples. TCRdb's version of the immuneACCESS table is confined to in-frame rearrangements and falls short of the full clone set. An unresolved V gene accounts for under half of the shortfall where checked; the remainder is of unknown origin. The V and J calls and clone size come from that table; D and trimming were worked out from the DNA. Across this sample there are roughly 30,000 clones, with 82% seen only once. Under 20% of the sample goes to the ten largest clones.

These data come from a study of sequential checkpoint blockade in melanoma (dated 2019 in TCRdb). For context, the study as a whole: Patients were randomized 1:1 to first-line nivolumab followed by ipilimumab (arm A) or ipilimumab followed by nivolumab (arm B). Maintenance nivolumab was given following each of the two trial sequences.

The germline V and J ends show losses of 4 bases and 4 bases respectively, and no gene match explains 3 bases of the junction. Counted from cysteine to phenylalanine, this CDR3 has 14 amino acids. Only the CDR3 DNA is retained, 42 bases long and in frame from the first base. The germline V gene specifies MNHNS as CDR1 and SASEGT as CDR2. In the paper's terms, the treatment or condition label means: randomized to nivolumab then ipilimumab (arm A) or the reverse (arm B). None of the trial patients had been given prior DNA-damaging chemotherapy. On a FACS Aria II flow cytometer, live CD3+CD8+ cells that were negative for CD19 and CD56 were sorted from thawed PBMCs. Samples came from patients with melanoma in CheckMate 064, a randomized, open-label phase II trial of sequential checkpoint blockade. Leukapheresis was used to collect peripheral blood mononuclear cells, which were then purified with Ficoll-Paque and frozen in human serum with roughly 10% DMSO. Right after sorting, the blood CD3+CD8+ cells were verified to be >95% pure, and DNA extraction followed.

Beyond this particular receptor, the publication reports: Larger, independent patient cohorts are needed to validate the response-prediction model that combines TCR metrics and mutation burden.

The material sequenced was CD8+ T cells sorted from blood (inferred from file names), taken from a patient given nivolumab and ipilimumab in sequence. This sequence uses TRBV6-1 and TRBJ2-7, with 11 junctional bases fitting TRBD2. The sequence came from a human donor with melanoma. The CDR3: CASSVASGRYEQYF. The DNA sequence is TGTGCCAGCAGTGTGGCTAGCGGGAGGTACGAGCAGTACTTC.